This T cell receptor beta chain was recorded in a study of T cell repertoires in cytomegalovirus infection. Notes on the study in general: People with CMV and the relevant HLA were identified by cumulative public TCR beta family frequency.

Using its own MiXCR run on the reads, TCRdb lists one record per CDR3 protein. The repertoire holds hundreds of thousands of distinct CDR3 sequences, with less than 25% as singletons. As regards this clonotype: No antigen is known for it.

This CDR3 spans 14 amino acids. Germline CDR1 reads SGHVT; CDR2 reads SQSDAQ. V was pared by 2 bases and J by 7 bases, with 12 bases between. Input material: CD8+ T cells from PBMCs. The TCR comes from a human donor in good health (CMV status not recorded). Some clones in this sample may be carry-over from other donors' samples. The rearrangement uses TRBV7-4 and TRBJ1-5; D may be TRBD1 (5 bases). CDR3 nucleotide sequence: TGTGCCAGCAGCTTACCTTCCGACAGCCAGCCCCAGCATTTT. It translates to CASSLPSDSQPQHF.